The 27 T cell receptor beta chains presented below share a single source sample, sequenced in a study of CD8 T cells in Susac syndrome. After extraction with the RNeasy kit, roughly 0.45 to 1 ug of the RNA was reverse transcribed using random hexamers. From the immunoSEQ multiplex PCR reads, TCRdb called clonotypes with MiXCR, one entry per CDR3 protein. The table lists about 200,000 distinct CDR3 sequences, roughly 90% of them singletons, with 0.085% to 0.09% in the top ten. Material for sequencing was CD4+ T cells from PBMCs. These receptors originate from a human donor with Susac syndrome.

J is TRBJ2-7 and V is TRBV20-1; D not resolved. The length of the CDR3 is 14 residues. V lost 5 bases to trimming and J lost 0 bases, with 14 bases between them. Germline-derived CDR1 and CDR2 are DFQATT and SNEGSKA (reference sequence). The CDR3 DNA sequence: TGCAGTGCTCCCCCCCGGACGGGCTCCTACGAGCAGTACTTC. Translation: CSAPPRTGSYEQYF.

This chain uses TRBV27 with TRBJ2-7; possible D gene TRBD2, 6 bases. V was clipped by 6 bases and J by 2 bases, with 14 bases between them. The CDR3 is 14 residues long. The germline gives CDR1 MNHEY, CDR2 SMNVEV (reference sequence). The CDR3 here is CASSPRDSTYEQYF. The DNA for the CDR3 is TGTGCCAGCAGCCCCAGGGACTCGACCTACGAGCAGTACTTC.

The genes are TRBV29-1 and TRBJ2-3; 10 bases map to TRBD2. V was pared by 4 bases and J by 4 bases, with 5 bases of the junction left unmatched. Germline CDR1 is SQVTM and CDR2 is ANQGSEA. The CDR3 consists of 14 residues. CDR3 residues: CSVAERGGSDTQYF. For the CDR3, the DNA is TGCAGCGTTGCGGAGCGGGGGGGCTCAGATACGCAGTATTTT.

The CDR3 bases are TGTGCCAGCAGTACGACAGGGAGGAACTACAATGAGCAGTTCTTC. As protein: CASSTTGRNYNEQFF. The chain has TRBV12-3 or TRBV12-4 and TRBJ2-1; TRBD1 is a possible D gene (7 bases). The CDR3 contains 15 residues. V lost 5 bases and J 3 bases, leaving 14 bases between the germline ends.

This chain uses TRBV12-3 or TRBV12-4 with TRBJ2-3; D not certain. The CDR3 has 12 amino acids. Trimming took off 2 bases at V and 5 bases at J, with 5 bases between the two ends. The CDR3, as DNA: TGTGCCAGCAGTTTACCGGGAGATACGCAGTATTTT. Translation: CASSLPGDTQYF.

The chain has TRBV6-6 and TRBJ2-2, with unresolved D. The CDR3 runs 14 residues. V was pared by 6 bases and J by 0 bases, with 8 bases between. Germline CDR1 reads MNHNY; CDR2 reads SVGAGI (reference sequence). Here the CDR3 reads CASSPRANTGELFF. In DNA, the CDR3 is TGTGCCAGCAGCCCCCGGGCGAACACCGGGGAGCTGTTTTTT.

This chain links TRBV12-3 or TRBV12-4 with TRBJ2-7; TRBD1 matches 9 bases. The CDR3 runs to 15 residues. Trimming removed 4 bases from V and 3 bases from J; junction bases left unmatched: 7. This CDR3 is CASSWGGTGNYEQYF. In DNA, the CDR3 is TGTGCCAGCAGTTGGGGGGGGACAGGGAACTACGAGCAGTACTTC.

This clonotype came up once. CDR3 region: CASSYSRDFEETQYF. CDR3 DNA: TGTGCCAGCAGTTACTCGAGGGACTTCGAAGAGACCCAGTACTTC. V is TRBV6-6 and J is TRBJ2-5, with TRBD2 as a possible D gene (6 bases). Trimming pared 0 bases from V and 3 bases from J, leaving 11 bases between. CDR1 and CDR2 (germline): MNHNY, SVGAGI (reference sequence). This CDR3 comprises 15 residues.

Here the CDR3 reads CASSVAGVNRGEQYF. As DNA, the CDR3 is TGTGCCAGCAGCGTAGCTGGGGTGAACCGGGGGGAGCAGTACTTC. The chain carries TRBV9 and TRBJ2-7, with D tentatively TRBD2 (6 bases). V was cut by 0 bases and J by 7 bases, with 17 bases left in between. Per germline, CDR1 SGDLS and CDR2 YYNGEE. The CDR3 totals 15 residues.

This chain connects TRBV12-3 or TRBV12-4 to TRBJ1-1; unclear D gene. V gave up 3 bases and J gave up 7 bases, with 15 bases separating them. This CDR3 has 14 residues. CDR3 in amino acids: CASSLRLGRSEAFF. CDR3 coding DNA: TGTGCCAGCAGTTTGAGGCTTGGGAGGAGTGAAGCTTTCTTT.

V and J are TRBV7-3 and TRBJ2-3, with 8 bases lining up with TRBD2. V trimming: 5 bases; J trimming: 4 bases; junction bases outside the gene matches: 8. The CDR3 spans 15 residues. Germline CDR1 SGHTA, CDR2 FQGTGA. CDR3 DNA sequence: TGTGCCAGCAGCAACAACGGGGGGGCGGCAGATACGCAGTATTTT. It is translated as CASSNNGGAADTQYF.

The chain couples TRBV5-8 to TRBJ1-1; tentative D call: TRBD1 (6 bases). The CDR3 loop spans 15 amino acids. CDR1 SGHTS and CDR2 YDEGEE come from the germline V gene. Trimming removed 6 bases from V and 1 base from J, with 16 bases in between. The chain's CDR3 is CASTPGGGANTEAFF. CDR3 DNA sequence: TGTGCCAGCACCCCGGGTGGGGGGGCGAACACTGAAGCTTTCTTT.

Written as DNA, the CDR3 is TGCAGTGCCACGACTCTATACCTTGGCGAGCAGTACTTC. Amino acid sequence: CSATTLYLGEQYF. The chain joins TRBV20-1 to TRBJ2-7; D gene unclear. The CDR3 spans 13 residues. CDR1 and CDR2 from the germline V gene are DFQATT and SNEGSKA (reference sequence). V gave up 6 bases and J gave up 6 bases, with 18 bases separating them.

The chain joins TRBV7-9 to TRBJ1-6, with no clear D. The V end lost 1 base, the J end lost 1 base, and 5 bases lay between the germline ends. The CDR3 has 15 amino acids. The V gene's germline CDR1 is SEHNR and CDR2 FQNEAQ (reference sequence). In nucleotides, the CDR3 is TGTGCCAGCAGCTTAGGTCGATCCTATAATTCACCCCTCCACTTT. Translation: CASSLGRSYNSPLHF.

The chain combines TRBV20-1 with TRBJ2-4; no reliable D call. The ends were cut back, 2 bases at V and 0 bases at J, with 14 bases in the middle. Germline CDR1 is DFQATT and CDR2 is SNEGSKA (reference sequence). This CDR3 spans 16 amino acids. CDR3 region: CSARTQSTLAKNIQYF. Here the CDR3 DNA reads TGCAGTGCTAGAACACAATCCACTCTAGCCAAAAACATTCAGTACTTC.

This sequence joins TRBV20-1 and TRBJ2-5, with TRBD1 matching over 9 bases. The ends lost 6 bases at V and 3 bases at J; junction bases unmatched: 8. Germline V gene data show CDR1 as DFQATT and CDR2 as SNEGSKA (reference sequence). The CDR3 is 14 residues long. CDR3 region: CSAKAGTGKETQYF. As DNA, the CDR3 is TGCAGTGCCAAAGCCGGGACAGGGAAAGAGACCCAGTACTTC.

CDR3 nucleotide sequence: TGTGCCAGCTTTATTCTAGCGGGAGATCGGGATACGCAGTATTTT. As protein: CASFILAGDRDTQYF. This chain joins TRBV6-1 and TRBJ2-3; 10 positions match TRBD2. Trimming removed 8 bases from V and 6 bases from J; junction bases left unmatched: 11. CDR1 is MNHNS and CDR2 is SASEGT in the germline V gene. This CDR3 has 15 residues.

This chain uses TRBV20-1 with TRBJ2-7; tentative D call: TRBD1 (5 bases). The length of the CDR3 is 13 residues. Trimming removed 2 bases from V and 7 bases from J, with 15 bases in between. Germline CDR1 DFQATT, CDR2 SNEGSKA (reference sequence). For the CDR3, the DNA is TGCAGTGCTAGACGGCAGGGAAGAGGTGAGCAGTACTTC. As protein: CSARRQGRGEQYF.

The chain is built from TRBV7-9 and TRBJ2-5, with TRBD2 matching 7 bases. This CDR3 contains 14 residues. The germline V gene encodes CDR1 SEHNR and CDR2 FQNEAQ (reference sequence). Trimming removed 8 bases from V and 5 bases from J; junction bases left unmatched: 11. CDR3: CASYRTGGLETQYF. CDR3 sequence (DNA): TGTGCCAGCTACCGTACCGGGGGGTTGGAGACCCAGTACTTC.

The J gene is TRBJ1-2, the V gene TRBV28; D gene ambiguous. Trimming removed 2 bases at V and 2 bases at J, with 12 bases between. The CDR3 runs to 15 residues. Germline V gives CDR1 MDHEN, CDR2 SYDVKM. The CDR3 coding sequence is TGTGCCAGCAGTTTAGGTGGGCAGAAGAACTATGGCTACACCTTC. Translation gives CASSLGGQKNYGYTF.

The rearrangement uses TRBV18 and TRBJ1-3; D not certain. CDR1 KGHSH and CDR2 LQKENI come from the germline V gene. The CDR3 totals 16 residues. Trimming removed 2 bases from V and 0 bases from J, with 11 bases in between. The CDR3 protein is CASSPKQKPSGNTIYF. The CDR3, as DNA: TGTGCCAGCTCACCAAAGCAGAAACCCTCTGGAAACACCATATATTTT.

The chain combines TRBV19 with TRBJ1-1; weak D call: TRBD1 (5 bases). Deletions cut 3 bases from V and 4 bases from J, with 12 bases between. Germline V gene data show CDR1 as LNHDA and CDR2 as SQIVND (reference sequence). CDR3 size: 14 residues. CDR3 nucleotides: TGTGCCAGTAGTATCTCCGAGGGGCCCACTGAAGCTTTCTTT. It is translated as CASSISEGPTEAFF.

The chain joins TRBV2 to TRBJ1-1; 8 bases map to TRBD1. V trimming: 4 bases; J trimming: 11 bases; junction bases outside the gene matches: 3. The CDR3 has 11 residues. Germline CDR1 reads SNHLY; CDR2 reads FYNNEI. The CDR3 here is CASSGTGRAFF. In DNA, the CDR3 is TGTGCCAGCAGTGGGACAGGGCGGGCTTTCTTT. The variable domain in full, with the rest retrieved from reference TRBV2 and TRBJ1-1, is EPEVTQTPSHQVTQMGQEVILRCVPISNHLYFYWYRQILGQKVEFLVSFYNNEISEKSEIFDDQFSVERPDGSNFTLKIRSTKLEDSAMYFCASSGTGRAFFGQGTRLTVV.

The chain employs TRBV3-1 and TRBJ1-3; no definite D call. This CDR3 spans 16 amino acids. Trimming left V 0 bases short and J 0 bases short, with 9 bases between. Germline lookup yields CDR1 LGHDT and CDR2 YNNKEL (reference sequence). The CDR3 protein is CASSQEDGSSGNTIYF. CDR3 nucleotide sequence: TGTGCCAGCAGCCAAGAAGACGGGAGCTCTGGAAACACCATATATTTT.

This clonotype was seen only a few times. The J gene is TRBJ2-2, the V gene TRBV7-2; the D is unclear. V lost 5 bases and J 2 bases, leaving 12 bases between the germline ends. This CDR3 has 15 amino acids. The germline V gene encodes CDR1 SGHTA and CDR2 FQGNSA. The chain's CDR3 is CASSPGGPNTGELFF. CDR3 DNA: TGTGCCAGCAGCCCCGGTGGACCAAACACCGGGGAGCTGTTTTTT.

The chain uses TRBV7-3 and TRBJ2-5, with 9 bases lining up with TRBD2. Germline CDR1 and CDR2: SGHTA and FQGTGA. The CDR3 length is 16 residues. Trimming at V came to 1 base and at J to 2 bases, leaving 5 bases not matched to a gene. The CDR3 spells CASSLRGLAYQETQYF. The CDR3 coding sequence is TGTGCCAGCAGCTTAAGGGGACTAGCATATCAAGAGACCCAGTACTTC.

The J gene is TRBJ2-1, the V gene TRBV7-9, with D unresolved. The germline V gene has CDR1 SEHNR and CDR2 FQNEAQ (reference sequence). The CDR3 loop spans 12 amino acids. Trimming took off 5 bases at V and 0 bases at J, with 2 bases between the two ends. CDR3 DNA: TGTGCCAGCAGCACCTCCTACAATGAGCAGTTCTTC. Its translation: CASSTSYNEQFF.